This T cell receptor beta chain is from a study of OX40 agonist ivuxolimab in advanced cancers. Profiling relied on immunoSEQ multiplex PCR, and the TCRdb table lists in-frame clones only, not all of them. The sample includes about 38,000 clones, roughly 80% of them seen just once. Autoimmune disease history or systemic immunosuppression excluded patients. The V end was cut by 0 bases, the J end by 7 bases, with 15 bases between. The CDR3 loop spans 16 amino acids. CDR1 is SGHAT, CDR2 FQNNGV, per germline. This clone was counted a few times. The chain joins TRBV11-2 to TRBJ1-4; possibly TRBD1 for D (5 bases). The origin of this receptor is an adult with an advanced solid tumor such as melanoma, head and neck, liver or kidney cancer. Sequences were derived from CD4+ or CD8+ T cells sorted from blood, sampled in a trial of the OX40 agonist ivuxolimab. The CDR3 is CASSLDRWGFGEKLFF. The CDR3 bases are TGTGCCAGCAGCTTAGATCGTTGGGGGTTTGGTGAAAAACTGTTTTTT.